The 14 T cell receptor beta chains presented below share a single source sample, sequenced in a study of lymphopenia after photon versus proton radiotherapy. TCRdb's copy holds only in-frame clones and misses some; the assay was immunoSEQ multiplex PCR. In the table there are approximately 150,000 clones, approximately 86% of which are singletons. The sample consisted of peripheral blood, taken from a patient treated with photon-based radiotherapy. Source of these receptors: a man aged 50 to 60 with gastric cancer.

The V call is TRBV6-1, the J call TRBJ1-5; D unresolved. Germline-derived CDR1 and CDR2 are MNHNS and SASEGT. This CDR3 comprises 14 residues. Trimming cost V 0 bases and J 2 bases, with 5 bases left between them. CDR3 loop: CASSEAVRNQPQHF. CDR3 in DNA: TGTGCCAGCAGTGAAGCAGTGCGCAATCAGCCCCAGCATTTT.

This chain's CDR3 is CASSPGGGPGQPQHF. DNA of the CDR3: TGTGCCAGCAGCCCCGGCGGGGGGCCGGGGCAGCCCCAGCATTTT. The chain carries TRBV11-2 and TRBJ1-5, with TRBD1 as a possible D gene (6 bases). The CDR3 is made up of 15 amino acids. Germline CDR1 SGHAT, CDR2 FQNNGV. Trimming removed 5 bases from V and 7 bases from J, with 18 bases in between.

The genes are TRBV6-6 and TRBJ2-1; perhaps TRBD2 as D (6 bases). Trimming left V 10 bases short and J 4 bases short, with 14 bases between. The CDR3 has 13 residues. Germline V gene sequence: CDR1 MNHNY, CDR2 SVGAGI (reference sequence). The CDR3 is CATHSGKYNEQFF. CDR3 nucleotide sequence: TGTGCCACCCATAGCGGAAAATACAATGAGCAGTTCTTC.

This clone was observed a single time. V is TRBV19 and J is TRBJ2-7, with 7 bases fitting TRBD1. From germline, CDR1 is LNHDA and CDR2 SQIVND (reference sequence). This CDR3 has 15 amino acids. V lost 3 bases to trimming and J lost 5 bases; unmatched junction nucleotides: 10. CDR3 bases: TGTGCCAGTAGTATTGAACGAGACAGGGAACACGAGCAGTACTTC. Protein: CASSIERDREHEQYF.

V is TRBV7-9 and J is TRBJ1-2; 7 nucleotides align to TRBD1. This CDR3 spans 13 amino acids. Germline CDR1 SEHNR, CDR2 FQNEAQ (reference sequence). The J segment lost 5 bases and the V segment lost 5 bases, leaving 5 bases of the junction unmatched. The DNA of the CDR3 is TGTGCCAGCAGCATGACAGGGTTATATGGCTACACCTTC. It yields the protein CASSMTGLYGYTF.

This rearrangement joins TRBV5-4 to TRBJ1-2; D is possibly TRBD1 (6 bases). Trimming took off 4 bases at V and 1 base at J, with 14 bases between the two ends. Germline CDR1 reads SGHNT; CDR2 reads YYREEE (reference sequence). The CDR3 has 15 residues. The CDR3, as DNA: TGTGCCAGCAGCCCGAAGGGGGGGAATAACTATGGCTACACCTTC. The encoded protein is CASSPKGGNNYGYTF.

A single count supports this clone. The rearrangement joins TRBV30 to TRBJ1-5; D perhaps matches TRBD1 (5 bases). The germline V gene has CDR1 GTSNPN and CDR2 SVGIG (reference sequence). Trimming took 2 bases from V and 3 from J, leaving 17 bases between them. There are 16 residues in the CDR3. The CDR3 sequence: CAWSPGGGATNQPQHF. CDR3 sequence (DNA): TGTGCCTGGAGTCCCGGTGGAGGGGCCACCAATCAGCCCCAGCATTTT.

This chain connects TRBV30 to TRBJ1-4; 11 positions agree with TRBD1. J was trimmed by 4 bases and V by 7 bases; bases with no gene match: 8. CDR1 is GTSNPN, CDR2 SVGIG, per germline (reference sequence). The CDR3 sequence is 15 residues long. As DNA, the CDR3 is TGTGCCTCCACCGGACAGGGGGCTATTAATGAAAAACTGTTTTTT. Translating it yields CASTGQGAINEKLFF.

The CDR3 DNA follows: TGTGCCAGCAGCTTGTCTTGGAGTGGCGCTGAAGCTTTCTTT. Amino acid sequence: CASSLSWSGAEAFF. The chain links TRBV5-4 to TRBJ1-1; D uncertain. This CDR3 contains 14 residues. Trimming pared 1 base from V and 6 bases from J, leaving 13 bases between. Germline CDR1 reads SGHNT; CDR2 reads YYREEE (reference sequence).

The J gene is TRBJ2-3, the V gene TRBV30; D unresolved. Germline-derived CDR1 and CDR2 are GTSNPN and SVGIG (reference sequence). V shed 2 bases and J shed 3 bases, with 3 bases lying between them. This CDR3 spans 11 amino acids. The CDR3 nucleotides are TGTGCCTGGAGTCAAACAGATACGCAGTATTTT. It encodes CAWSQTDTQYF. The full variable domain, completed using reference TRBV30 and TRBJ2-3, is SQTIHQWPATLVQPVGSPLSLECTVEGTSNPNLYWYRQAAGRGLQLLFYSVGIGQISSEVPQNLSASRPQDRQFILSSKKLLLSDSGFYLCAWSQTDTQYFGPGTRLTVL.

The CDR3 bases are TGTGCCAGCAGGATCAGGAGGAACACTGAAGCTTTCTTT. Translated, it gives CASRIRRNTEAFF. The chain recombines TRBV2 with TRBJ1-1; D is unclear. Germline assignment: CDR1 SNHLY and CDR2 FYNNEI. Trimming shortened V by 6 bases and J by 1 base, and 9 bases separated the two germline ends. This CDR3 spans 13 amino acids.

Turning to this clone: Sequence at one end of the junction differs from germline and may be a read error. CDR3 region: CASSRSDF. The CDR3 bases are TGTGCCAGCAGCCGTTCAGACTTC. This rearrangement joins TRBV6-1 to TRBJ2-5; D gene ambiguous. This CDR3 is 8 amino acids long. CDR1 MNHNS and CDR2 SASEGT come from the germline V gene.

This clone was counted once. V is TRBV5-5 and J is TRBJ1-1; 9 nucleotides align to TRBD1. Germline CDR1 is SGHKS and CDR2 is YYEKEE (reference sequence). CDR3 length equals 16 residues. Losses at the gene ends were 4 bases for V and 1 base for J; bases not matched to a gene: 8. The CDR3 loop is CASSPGRGQGNTEAFF. The CDR3 DNA follows: TGTGCCAGCAGCCCTGGCCGGGGACAGGGGAACACTGAAGCTTTCTTT.

The chain couples TRBV7-2 to TRBJ1-1; tentative D call: TRBD1 (6 bases). V lost 5 bases and J 1 base, leaving 11 bases between the germline ends. Germline loops: CDR1 SGHTA, CDR2 FQGNSA. CDR3 size: 14 residues. The chain's CDR3 is CASSGWTENTEAFF. DNA of the CDR3: TGTGCCAGCAGCGGGTGGACAGAGAACACTGAAGCTTTCTTT.